This T cell receptor (beta chain) was identified in a study of early T cells in non-severe SARS-CoV-2 infection. Study results and caveats: VDJdb-based annotation leaned toward anti-spike CD8 responses and missed private and CD4 specificities.

Ten or more counts support this clonotype. Its specificity is unknown. Each cDNA molecule carried a unique molecular identifier. A single record per CDR3 protein comes from TCRdb applying MiXCR to the 5' RACE reads. The sample has about 30,000 distinct CDR3 sequences, about 6% seen once. The TCR sequence derives from an adult who was a healthcare worker with PCR-confirmed SARS-CoV-2 infection or an uninfected control (not recorded which). Material: whole blood.

CDR3 DNA sequence: TGCAGTGCTAGAGAGGGACAGGGCTACACTGAAGCTTTCTTT. Translating it yields CSAREGQGYTEAFF. The V call is TRBV20-1, the J call TRBJ1-1; 9 nucleotides align to TRBD1. The CDR3 runs 14 residues. The junction had 2 bases not matched to a gene; V was cut back by 0 bases and J by 3 bases. Germline V CDR1 and CDR2: DFQATT, SNEGSKA (reference sequence).